Below, 12 T cell receptor beta chains from the same sample are listed, as sequenced in a study of cytomegalovirus exposure and HLA in healthy donors. Use of 60 Vbeta and 13 Jbeta primers characterized the PCR. Profiled with immunoSEQ multiplex PCR; TCRdb holds only in-frame clones, not every one. This table holds over 150,000 clones, around four fifths found once. The sample consisted of PBMCs. The receptors originated from a man in his fifties or sixties in good health and CMV-seronegative.

This clone has more than one count but fewer than ten. The rearrangement uses TRBV4-3 and TRBJ2-1; 7 nucleotides match TRBD2. The CDR3 loop spans 16 amino acids. V trimming: 0 bases; J trimming: 6 bases; junction bases outside the gene matches: 8. Germline loops: CDR1 LGHNA, CDR2 YSLEER. CDR3 nucleotide sequence: TGCGCCAGCAGCCAAGAGTTAACAAGCGGGACCAATGAGCAGTTCTTC. It codes for CASSQELTSGTNEQFF.

V is TRBV19 and J is TRBJ1-4; 10 bases fit TRBD1. Germline CDR1 LNHDA, CDR2 SQIVND (reference sequence). The length of the CDR3 is 13 residues. V gave up 8 bases and J gave up 8 bases; unmatched junction bases: 5. Written as DNA, the CDR3 is TGTGCCAGTCTCGACAGGGGGCAGGAAAAACTGTTTTTT. It is translated as CASLDRGQEKLFF.

Only one count was recorded for this clone. V gene TRBV9 combines with J gene TRBJ1-1; D uncertain. The CDR3 has 15 residues. The V gene lost 3 bases and the J gene lost 11 bases, with 23 bases spanning the gap. Looked up from germline, CDR1 is SGDLS and CDR2 is YYNGEE. CDR3 protein: CASSGAGSLRTGAFF. In DNA, the CDR3 is TGTGCCAGCAGCGGGGCTGGGTCACTCCGCACGGGGGCTTTCTTT. The whole variable domain, filled in from reference TRBV9 and TRBJ1-1, reads DSGVTQTPKHLITATGQRVTLRCSPRSGDLSVYWYQQSLDQGLQFLIQYYNGEERAKGNILERFSAQQFPDLHSELNLSSLELGDSALYFCASSGAGSLRTGAFFGQGTRLTVV.

This chain links TRBV28 with TRBJ2-1; 7 nucleotides line up with TRBD1. The CDR3 extends over 15 amino acids. Trimming took 2 bases from V and 8 from J; bases not matched to a gene: 9. Germline-derived CDR1 and CDR2 are MDHEN and SYDVKM. CDR3 in amino acids: CASSLAYRGGDEQFF. CDR3 nucleotide sequence: TGTGCCAGCAGTTTAGCCTACAGGGGCGGCGATGAGCAGTTCTTC. Looking up the rest from reference TRBV28 and TRBJ2-1 gives the full variable domain: DVKVTQSSRYLVKRTGEKVFLECVQDMDHENMFWYRQDPGLGLRLIYFSYDVKMKEKGDIPEGYSVSREKKERFSLILESASTNQTSMYLCASSLAYRGGDEQFFGPGTRLTVL.

V is TRBV28 and J is TRBJ2-5; 10 bases agree with TRBD2. Germline assignment: CDR1 MDHEN and CDR2 SYDVKM. The ends lost 8 bases at V and 3 bases at J; junction bases unmatched: 15. The CDR3 is 17 amino acids. The CDR3 DNA reads TGTGCCAGCTCACAACTAGCGGGACCGCCGGGCAAAGAGACCCAGTACTTC. Translated: CASSQLAGPPGKETQYF.

This chain uses TRBV5-8 with TRBJ2-3; D gene ambiguous. The V gene lost 1 base and the J gene lost 6 bases, with 12 bases spanning the gap. The CDR3 runs 14 residues. Germline V gene data show CDR1 as SGHTS and CDR2 as YDEGEE. DNA for the CDR3: TGTGCCAGCAGCTTGTATGCACCGAGGGATACGCAGTATTTT. As protein: CASSLYAPRDTQYF. Drawing the rest from reference TRBV5-8 and TRBJ2-3, the complete variable domain is EAGVTQSPTHLIKTRGQQATLRCSPISGHTSVYWYQQALGLGLQFLLWYDEGEERNRGNFPPRFSGRQFPNYSSELNVNALELEDSALYLCASSLYAPRDTQYFGPGTRLTVL.

This chain connects TRBV18 to TRBJ2-5, with TRBD2 identical over 7 bases. CDR1 and CDR2 from the germline V gene are KGHSH and LQKENI. The V gene end was trimmed by 6 bases and the J gene end by 5 bases; junction bases not matched to a gene: 6. The CDR3 is made up of 13 amino acids. The CDR3 DNA sequence: TGTGCCAGCTCGACCCGGGGAGGGGAGACCCAGTACTTC. This gives the protein CASSTRGGETQYF.

The rearrangement links TRBV29-1 to TRBJ1-1; 9 bases are a match to TRBD1. Germline CDR1 reads SQVTM; CDR2 reads ANQGSEA. This CDR3 region has 13 residues. Unmatched junction bases numbered 11, after V lost 6 bases and J lost 9 bases. This CDR3 is CSVSLETGGKAFF. In DNA form, the CDR3 reads TGCAGCGTCAGCCTTGAGACAGGGGGTAAAGCTTTCTTT.

Only a few counts were recorded for this clone. The V and J genes are TRBV6-1 and TRBJ2-1; 12 nucleotides match TRBD2. The CDR3 is 14 amino acids. V trimming: 6 bases; J trimming: 7 bases; junction bases outside the gene matches: 4. The germline V gene encodes CDR1 MNHNS and CDR2 SASEGT. The CDR3 loop is CASRRLAGENEQFF. The CDR3 DNA sequence: TGTGCCAGCAGGCGACTAGCGGGAGAAAATGAGCAGTTCTTC.

This chain connects TRBV6-5 to TRBJ1-1; D perhaps matches TRBD1 (5 bases). The CDR3 is 15 amino acids. V gave up 4 bases and J gave up 4 bases, with 16 bases separating them. Germline CDR1 is MNHEY and CDR2 is SVGAGI. The CDR3 loop reads CASSFRGSSFTEAFF. The CDR3 DNA follows: TGTGCCAGCAGTTTCCGGGGGTCGTCATTCACTGAAGCTTTCTTT.

This clone was seen a single time. V and J are TRBV6-5 and TRBJ2-1, with D unclear. Between the trimmed V and J ends, which lost 10 bases and 8 bases, there was a span of 21 bases. CDR3 length: 14 amino acids. The germline V gene encodes CDR1 MNHEY and CDR2 SVGAGI. CDR3 nucleotides: TGTGCCACCATTCCGTCCCGTCAGAACCATGAGCAGTTCTTC. This codes for CATIPSRQNHEQFF.

The chain recombines TRBV6-5 with TRBJ1-2; perhaps TRBD1 as D (5 bases). The ends were cut back, 0 bases at V and 3 bases at J, with 11 bases in the middle. There are 15 residues in the CDR3. Germline V lookup: CDR1 MNHEY, CDR2 SVGAGI. The CDR3 nucleotides are TGTGCCAGCAGTTACTCCGGGGGAATCGACTATGGCTACACCTTC. Residues: CASSYSGGIDYGYTF.